These 21 T cell receptor beta chains share one sample of origin, sequenced in a study of blood T cell repertoires in COVID-19 (dated by TCRdb to 2020 to 2021). The protocol used for the library was the immunoSEQ multiplex PCR assay. What TCRdb holds here is the immuneACCESS table cut down to in-frame rearrangements. Part of the clones is not present; checked against another copy, under half of the missing clones reflect an unresolved V gene, and the others are unexplained. Across this sample there are about 220,000 clones, with less than 85% seen only once. The top ten hold 3.5% to 4% of the sample. The sequenced sample was peripheral blood. These TCRs come from a woman aged 80 or over with acute or convalescent COVID-19.

This rearrangement joins TRBV28 to TRBJ1-2, with 7 bases matching TRBD1. V lost 5 bases to trimming and J lost 7 bases; unmatched junction nucleotides: 7. This CDR3 has 13 amino acids. Per germline, CDR1 MDHEN and CDR2 SYDVKM. CDR3 coding DNA: TGTGCCAGCAGTACCACTGACAGGGCTGGCTACACCTTC. As protein: CASSTTDRAGYTF.

The chain links TRBV5-1 to TRBJ1-4; D is ambiguous. Germline CDR1 reads SGHRS; CDR2 reads YFSETQ. The V end was cut by 0 bases, the J end by 7 bases, with 13 bases between. The CDR3 runs to 15 residues. The CDR3 DNA sequence: TGCGCCAGCAGCTTGGCGGCAGGATTCAGTGAAAAACTGTTTTTT. It yields the protein CASSLAAGFSEKLFF.

The V gene is TRBV6-5, the J gene TRBJ1-4; no firm D call. The CDR3 is 15 amino acids. Germline CDR1 MNHEY, CDR2 SVGAGI. Trimming pared 4 bases from V and 0 bases from J, leaving 9 bases between. In DNA, the CDR3 is TGTGCCAGCAGTTGGTCGGAGCCAACTAATGAAAAACTGTTTTTT. It encodes CASSWSEPTNEKLFF.

This chain connects TRBV5-4 to TRBJ1-2; D is undetermined. Germline V gene sequence: CDR1 SGHNT, CDR2 YYREEE (reference sequence). The CDR3 loop spans 14 amino acids. Trimming left V 0 bases short and J 1 base short, with 7 bases between. CDR3 in amino acids: CASSLDPGNYGYTF. The CDR3 DNA reads TGTGCCAGCAGCTTGGATCCGGGTAACTATGGCTACACCTTC.

The chain carries TRBV19 and TRBJ2-2; 8 nucleotides agree with TRBD1. With 6 bases clipped from V and 5 bases from J, the junction kept 8 bases outside the gene matches. Germline V gives CDR1 LNHDA, CDR2 SQIVND (reference sequence). CDR3 size: 15 residues. The CDR3 reads CASREDRVGTGELFF. CDR3 bases: TGTGCCAGTAGGGAGGACAGGGTGGGGACCGGGGAGCTGTTTTTT.

This chain uses TRBV6-6 with TRBJ1-1; D is perhaps TRBD1 (5 bases). V lost 7 bases and J lost 8, with 11 bases in between. Germline CDR1 is MNHNY and CDR2 is SVGAGI (reference sequence). The CDR3 covers 11 residues. The CDR3 DNA sequence: TGTGCCAGCACCAGAAAGGGGGAAGCTTTCTTT. It translates to CASTRKGEAFF.

The chain couples TRBV9 to TRBJ1-2; 8 bases map to TRBD1. V lost 5 bases and J lost 4; bases outside the gene matches: 16. Germline assignment: CDR1 SGDLS and CDR2 YYNGEE. The CDR3 is made up of 17 amino acids. CDR3 amino acids: CASSPTRGDRSPYGYTF. CDR3 DNA: TGTGCCAGCAGTCCTACCCGGGGGGACAGGAGCCCCTATGGCTACACCTTC.

This chain links TRBV5-1 with TRBJ2-2, with 8 bases that match TRBD1. This CDR3 has 14 residues. V trimming: 0 bases; J trimming: 6 bases; junction bases outside the gene matches: 1. The germline V gene has CDR1 SGHRS and CDR2 YFSETQ. The CDR3 is CASSLAGGPGELFF. CDR3 DNA sequence: TGCGCCAGCAGCTTGGCAGGGGGCCCCGGGGAGCTGTTTTTT. The full variable domain, its missing parts supplied by reference TRBV5-1 and TRBJ2-2, is KAGVTQTPRYLIKTRGQQVTLSCSPISGHRSVSWYQQTPGQGLQFLFEYFSETQRNKGNFPGRFSGRQFSNSRSEMNVSTLELGDSALYLCASSLAGGPGELFFGEGSRLTVL.

The genes are TRBV19 and TRBJ2-2; 7 bases are shared with TRBD2. The germline gives CDR1 LNHDA, CDR2 SQIVND (reference sequence). The CDR3 totals 17 residues. Trimming cost V 3 bases and J 5 bases; bases outside gene matches: 12. CDR3 in amino acids: CASSIRDYVASTGELFF. In DNA form, the CDR3 reads TGTGCCAGTAGTATCCGGGACTACGTAGCCTCTACCGGGGAGCTGTTTTTT.

This chain connects TRBV3-1 (or the pseudogene TRBV3-2) to TRBJ2-1; D might be TRBD2 (5 bases). The CDR3 has 17 amino acids. V was pared by 0 bases and J by 9 bases, with 21 bases between. Germline CDR1 LGHDT, CDR2 YNNKEL (reference sequence). The CDR3 sequence: CASSQDSLGLAVSEQFF. The CDR3, as DNA: TGTGCCAGCAGCCAAGATAGCTTGGGCCTAGCAGTAAGTGAGCAGTTCTTC.

This clone was recorded once. The rearrangement uses TRBV7-2 and TRBJ1-4, with TRBD1 identical over 10 bases. CDR1 is SGHTA, CDR2 FQGNSA, per germline. This CDR3 spans 15 amino acids. The ends lost 2 bases at V and 10 bases at J; junction bases unmatched: 7. Here the CDR3 DNA reads TGTGCCAGCAGCTTATCCAGACAGGGGGCTGGAAAACTGTTTTTT. Translating it yields CASSLSRQGAGKLFF.

In the case of this clone: The identical CDR3 is also encoded by other nucleotide sequences in the sample. V gene TRBV3-1 (or the pseudogene TRBV3-2) combines with J gene TRBJ2-3, with 8 positions matching TRBD2. This CDR3 is built from 15 residues. The J segment lost 2 bases and the V segment lost 6 bases, leaving 7 bases of the junction unmatched. Per germline, CDR1 LGHDT and CDR2 YNNKEL (reference sequence). The CDR3 loop reads CASSLRGGSTDTQYF. The CDR3, as DNA: TGTGCCAGCAGTCTTCGCGGGGGGTCCACAGATACGCAGTATTTT.

The DNA of the CDR3 is TGCGCCAGCAGCCAAGATTGGGGAGGACGGGGGGCGATTGGGAACACTGAAGCTTTCTTT. Translated: CASSQDWGGRGAIGNTEAFF. The chain carries TRBV4-1 and TRBJ1-1; D is perhaps TRBD1 (6 bases). Germline V CDR1 and CDR2: MGHRA, YSYEKL. Trimming removed 0 bases at V and 1 base at J, with 24 bases between. The CDR3 totals 20 residues.

The gene calls are TRBV7-8 and TRBJ2-3; D not certain. The V and J ends lost 5 bases and 5 bases respectively, with 8 bases between them. Germline V gene sequence: CDR1 SGHVS, CDR2 FQNEAQ. This CDR3 is 12 amino acids long. The CDR3 loop reads CASSPFGDTQYF. CDR3 DNA sequence: TGTGCCAGCAGCCCCTTCGGAGATACGCAGTATTTT.

The rearrangement links TRBV6-5 to TRBJ1-1; D remains ambiguous. The ends were cut back, 5 bases at V and 4 bases at J, with 8 bases in the middle. CDR1 MNHEY and CDR2 SVGAGI come from the germline V gene. CDR3 size: 12 residues. The CDR3 DNA follows: TGTGCCAGCAGTCAGCCGGGCACTGAAGCTTTCTTT. It is translated as CASSQPGTEAFF.

This chain connects TRBV27 to TRBJ1-5, with 8 bases identical to TRBD1. The CDR3 contains 15 residues. V was clipped by 5 bases and J by 7 bases; unmatched bases: 10. In germline, CDR1 is MNHEY, CDR2 SMNVEV (reference sequence). The CDR3 DNA sequence: TGTGCCAGCAGTCTCACGGACAGGGCTGGGCAGCCCCAGCATTTT. It specifies CASSLTDRAGQPQHF.

The table lists this clone with a few counts. The chain couples TRBV5-4 to TRBJ2-7, with TRBD2 as a possible D gene (5 bases). Germline V gives CDR1 SGHNT, CDR2 YYREEE (reference sequence). This CDR3 contains 15 residues. Trimming removed 3 bases at V and 0 bases at J, with 13 bases between. Written as DNA, the CDR3 is TGTGCCAGCAGCTCCCGGACGGCGGGCTCCTACGAGCAGTACTTC. Its protein is CASSSRTAGSYEQYF.

This clone was seen just once. The chain links TRBV5-4 to TRBJ1-5; 9 nucleotides line up with TRBD1. J was trimmed by 14 bases and V by 4 bases; bases with no gene match: 13. This CDR3 is 14 amino acids long. The germline V gene has CDR1 SGHNT and CDR2 YYREEE (reference sequence). The CDR3 region is CASSTDRGSGEEHF. The CDR3 DNA reads TGTGCCAGCAGCACCGACAGGGGGTCGGGAGAAGAGCATTTT. Filled out from reference TRBV5-4 and TRBJ1-5, the complete variable domain reads ETGVTQSPTHLIKTRGQQVTLRCSSQSGHNTVSWYQQALGQGPQFIFQYYREEENGRGNFPPRFSGLQFPNYSSELNVNALELDDSALYLCASSTDRGSGEEHFGDGTRLSIL.

The chain carries TRBV9 and TRBJ2-1; 8 nucleotides line up with TRBD2. Trimming at V came to 4 bases and at J to 1 base, leaving 4 bases not matched to a gene. Germline values: CDR1 SGDLS, CDR2 YYNGEE. The CDR3 is 15 amino acids. The CDR3 coding sequence is TGTGCCAGCAGCCCAGCGGGGGCTTCCTACAATGAGCAGTTCTTC. Its protein is CASSPAGASYNEQFF.

The rearrangement uses TRBV6-1 and TRBJ1-3; D perhaps matches TRBD1 (6 bases). V was shortened by 2 bases and J by 0 bases, with 11 bases between the two germline ends. The V gene's germline CDR1 is MNHNS and CDR2 SASEGT. This CDR3 spans 16 amino acids. CDR3 coding DNA: TGTGCCAGCAGTGAAACAGGGAATATCTCTGGAAACACCATATATTTT. Translating it yields CASSETGNISGNTIYF.

The chain employs TRBV7-9 and TRBJ2-1; 7 positions agree with TRBD1. The CDR3 spans 14 residues. Losses at the gene ends were 0 bases for V and 6 bases for J; bases not matched to a gene: 2. Germline loops: CDR1 SEHNR, CDR2 FQNEAQ (reference sequence). The CDR3 sequence is CASSLAGQSNEQFF. The CDR3 DNA is TGTGCCAGCAGCTTAGCGGGACAGTCCAATGAGCAGTTCTTC.